The clone carrying this TCR beta chain occurred a few times. Its target is not known. Time point of the sample: patch test 3, about 24 weeks after DPC sensitization. Regarding treatment: therapeutic diphenylcyclopropenone sensitization with weekly scalp DPC. This sample is part of a study of human T cells and chemical hapten exposure. Study at large: Throughout a study of 20 to 25 weeks, patients underwent weekly scalp administration of diphenylcyclopropenone doses. Study-wide findings and caveats: Each of the donors had alopecia, so their immune responses may not resemble those of healthy people. There was no change with DPC sensitization in TCRs above 1 in 1000 frequency.

V shed 3 bases and J 6 bases; nucleotides not matched to a gene: 6. Looked up from germline, CDR1 is DFQATT and CDR2 is SNEGSKA (reference sequence). This CDR3 spans 14 amino acids. MiXCR was run by TCRdb on the RACE reads, yielding one entry per CDR3 protein. The data contain some 180,000 distinct CDR3 sequences, around a quarter of them seen just once; the ten biggest clones take up under 2.5%. Sequencing was performed on whole blood, taken in connection with sensitization to the hapten diphenylcyclopropenone (DPC). This TCR came from a woman between 35 and 50 years old with alopecia areata. Some clones in this sample may be carry-over from other donors' samples. This chain joins TRBV20-1 and TRBJ2-3, with 10 bases identical to TRBD2. CDR3 nucleotide sequence: TGCAGTGCTAGCCTCAGCGGGAGGGGGGATACGCAGTATTTT. Translating it yields CSASLSGRGDTQYF.